These 22 T cell receptor beta chains originate from one sample sequenced in a study of blood T cell repertoires in COVID-19. TCRdb keeps only in-frame clones here, not all; method: immunoSEQ multiplex PCR. The data show over 150,000 clones, over 60% seen once. The sequenced sample consisted of peripheral blood. These receptor sequences come from an elderly man with acute or convalescent COVID-19.

The sample holds one count of this clone. The chain is built from TRBV6-2 or TRBV6-3 and TRBJ2-1; TRBD2 aligns across 8 bases. This CDR3 comprises 14 residues. Germline loops: CDR1 MNHEY, CDR2 SVGEGT. Trimming removed 2 bases from V and 7 bases from J; junction bases left unmatched: 4. The CDR3 region is CASSYRGGRNEQFF. CDR3 nucleotides: TGTGCCAGCAGTTACCGCGGGGGGAGGAATGAGCAGTTCTTC.

The V gene is TRBV5-1, the J gene TRBJ2-5, with D perhaps matching TRBD2 (5 bases). The CDR3 is made up of 16 amino acids. Germline CDR1 SGHRS, CDR2 YFSETQ. Trimming shortened V by 4 bases and J by 0 bases, and 16 bases separated the two germline ends. CDR3 nucleotides: TGCGCCAGCAGCCCGGCCGTGAGGGAAAACCAAGAGACCCAGTACTTC. It is translated as CASSPAVRENQETQYF.

This sequence joins TRBV7-2 and TRBJ2-1; perhaps TRBD1 as D (5 bases). Germline V gene lookup returns CDR1 SGHTA and CDR2 FQGNSA. The CDR3 is made up of 11 amino acids. Trimming cost V 5 bases and J 12 bases, with 11 bases left between them. The CDR3 DNA reads as TGTGCCAGCAGCCCCAGGGTTGTGCAGTTCTTC. Translation: CASSPRVVQFF.

In its sample, this clone was seen many times. This chain connects TRBV5-1 to TRBJ2-3; the D gene is possibly TRBD1 (5 bases). Germline V CDR1 and CDR2: SGHRS, YFSETQ. The CDR3 has 14 residues. Trimming took off 5 bases at V and 3 bases at J, with 13 bases between the two ends. CDR3 bases: TGCGCCAGCAGGTGGCAGGGTCTGACAGATACGCAGTATTTT. This translates into CASRWQGLTDTQYF.

V gene TRBV6-5 combines with J gene TRBJ1-2; D gene uncertain. This CDR3 spans 13 amino acids. CDR1 is MNHEY, CDR2 SVGAGI, per germline. The V gene lost 2 bases and the J gene lost 4 bases, with 8 bases spanning the gap. The CDR3 region is CASSYSRLYGYTF. Written as DNA, the CDR3 is TGTGCCAGCAGTTACAGCAGGCTCTATGGCTACACCTTC.

The V call is TRBV5-1, the J call TRBJ1-1, with 7 bases aligning to TRBD1. The CDR3 spans 14 residues. J gave up 0 bases and V 7 bases, and 6 bases lay outside the gene matches. Germline CDR1 SGHRS, CDR2 YFSETQ. In DNA, the CDR3 is TGCGCCAGCGGAACCGGGACAGTGAACACTGAAGCTTTCTTT. It codes for CASGTGTVNTEAFF.

The chain is built from TRBV7-8 and TRBJ1-1; D might be TRBD1 (6 bases). The CDR3 totals 15 residues. V was trimmed by 0 bases and J by 5 bases, leaving 13 bases between them. CDR1 SGHVS and CDR2 FQNEAQ come from the germline V gene. Here the CDR3 DNA reads TGTGCCAGCAGCTTAGCGCGAACAGGGATGACTGAAGCTTTCTTT. This translates into CASSLARTGMTEAFF.

This chain connects TRBV7-9 to TRBJ2-5; D is perhaps TRBD2 (5 bases). The CDR3 covers 14 residues. Germline V gene sequence: CDR1 SEHNR, CDR2 FQNEAQ (reference sequence). The V end lost 5 bases, the J end lost 5 bases, and 15 bases lay between the germline ends. The CDR3 DNA reads TGTGCCAGCAGCCCAGTAGCTAGCAGGGAGACCCAGTACTTC. Translating gives CASSPVASRETQYF. Full variable domain (remainder filled in from reference TRBV7-9 and TRBJ2-5): DTGVSQNPRHKITKRGQNVTFRCDPISEHNRLYWYRQTLGQGPEFLTYFQNEAQLEKSRLLSDRFSAERPKGSFSTLEIQRTEQGDSAMYLCASSPVASRETQYFGPGTRLLVL.

This rearrangement joins TRBV5-1 to TRBJ1-1; 7 bases match TRBD1. V was clipped by 0 bases and J by 1 base; unmatched bases: 3. From germline, CDR1 is SGHRS and CDR2 YFSETQ. The CDR3 is 15 residues long. This CDR3 is CASSLVAGGNTEAFF. CDR3 DNA sequence: TGCGCCAGCAGCTTGGTAGCAGGGGGGAACACTGAAGCTTTCTTT.

The rearrangement links TRBV3-1 (or the pseudogene TRBV3-2) to TRBJ1-3; TRBD1 is a possible D gene (5 bases). Germline V gives CDR1 LGHDT, CDR2 YNNKEL (reference sequence). With 0 bases removed from V and 0 bases from J, the gap between germline ends came to 9 bases. This CDR3 has 16 amino acids. The CDR3 reads CASSQDRAGSGNTIYF. The CDR3 DNA reads TGTGCCAGCAGCCAAGACAGGGCCGGCTCTGGAAACACCATATATTTT.

The chain uses TRBV9 and TRBJ2-1; 13 positions agree with TRBD2. CDR1 is SGDLS, CDR2 YYNGEE, per germline. This CDR3 has 16 amino acids. The J segment lost 4 bases and the V segment lost 4 bases, leaving 5 bases of the junction unmatched. CDR3: CASSSRGLAGYNEQFF. The CDR3 DNA is TGTGCCAGCAGCTCAAGGGGACTAGCGGGGTACAATGAGCAGTTCTTC. Looking up the rest from reference TRBV9 and TRBJ2-1 gives the full variable domain: DSGVTQTPKHLITATGQRVTLRCSPRSGDLSVYWYQQSLDQGLQFLIQYYNGEERAKGNILERFSAQQFPDLHSELNLSSLELGDSALYFCASSSRGLAGYNEQFFGPGTRLTVL.

The chain links TRBV2 to TRBJ2-2; D might be TRBD1 (5 bases). V lost 6 bases and J lost 7, with 15 bases in between. Germline V gene lookup returns CDR1 SNHLY and CDR2 FYNNEI. The CDR3 extends over 14 amino acids. CDR3 sequence (DNA): TGTGCCAGCAGCCAGGGTCTTCTTATCGGGGAGCTGTTTTTT. Residues: CASSQGLLIGELFF.

The chain couples TRBV7-9 to TRBJ1-4, with 7 bases that match TRBD1. V gave up 0 bases and J gave up 8 bases; unmatched junction bases: 9. Germline V gene data show CDR1 as SEHNR and CDR2 as FQNEAQ (reference sequence). This CDR3 has 16 residues. This CDR3 reads CASSLAPTGSGEKLFF. CDR3 nucleotide sequence: TGTGCCAGCAGCTTAGCCCCGACAGGGTCAGGCGAAAAACTGTTTTTT.

The chain recombines TRBV2 with TRBJ2-6; TRBD1 aligns across 11 bases. CDR3 length: 16 residues. After removal of 7 bases from V and 2 bases from J, the junction contained 4 bases not matched to a gene. Germline V gene lookup returns CDR1 SNHLY and CDR2 FYNNEI. For the CDR3, the DNA is TGTGCCAGCACCCGGGACAGGGGGGCTGGGGCCAACGTCCTGACTTTC. Protein: CASTRDRGAGANVLTF. Supplemented by reference TRBV2 and TRBJ2-6, the full variable domain reads EPEVTQTPSHQVTQMGQEVILRCVPISNHLYFYWYRQILGQKVEFLVSFYNNEISEKSEIFDDQFSVERPDGSNFTLKIRSTKLEDSAMYFCASTRDRGAGANVLTFGAGSRLTVL.

This chain links TRBV6-4 with TRBJ1-1, with a tentative D call TRBD1 (5 bases). Trimming removed 3 bases at V and 1 base at J, with 6 bases between. This CDR3 has 13 amino acids. Germline V gives CDR1 MRHNA, CDR2 SNTAGT. The DNA for the CDR3 is TGTGCCAGCAGTGATCAGGGGAACACTGAAGCTTTCTTT. Translated: CASSDQGNTEAFF.

This sequence joins TRBV2 and TRBJ1-6; D is unclear. Per germline, CDR1 SNHLY and CDR2 FYNNEI. CDR3 length equals 12 residues. V was shortened by 9 bases and J by 8 bases, with 11 bases between the two germline ends. The CDR3 coding sequence is TGTGCCAGAAGAACAGCTGATTCACCCCTCCACTTT. Translated, it gives CARRTADSPLHF.

The genes are TRBV7-8 and TRBJ1-2; D unresolved. CDR1 and CDR2 (germline): SGHVS, FQNEAQ. The CDR3 totals 16 residues. With 0 bases removed from V and 1 base from J, the gap between germline ends came to 12 bases. CDR3 protein: CASSLANSRINYGYTF. The CDR3 coding sequence is TGTGCCAGCAGCTTAGCTAACAGCCGAATTAACTATGGCTACACCTTC.

This clone turned up a few times. The V gene is TRBV6-1, the J gene TRBJ2-1; 10 nucleotides line up with TRBD1. V was pared by 7 bases and J by 6 bases, with 6 bases of the junction left unmatched. Germline CDR1 reads MNHNS; CDR2 reads SASEGT. This CDR3 contains 14 residues. The DNA for the CDR3 is TGTGCCAGCACCCTTGACAGGGGGCCCAATGAGCAGTTCTTC. Its translation is CASTLDRGPNEQFF.

The J gene is TRBJ1-2, the V gene TRBV7-9; TRBD1 matches 7 bases. Germline assignment: CDR1 SEHNR and CDR2 FQNEAQ (reference sequence). The CDR3 covers 13 residues. V was pared by 5 bases and J by 2 bases, with 2 bases of the junction left unmatched. The CDR3 DNA reads TGTGCCAGCAGCGGACAGGCAAACTATGGCTACACCTTC. It is translated as CASSGQANYGYTF.

The rearrangement uses TRBV4-1 and TRBJ1-2; D ambiguous. CDR3 size: 15 residues. The V end was cut by 0 bases, the J end by 3 bases, with 11 bases between. The germline CDR1 and CDR2 sequences are MGHRA and YSYEKL. CDR3 loop: CASSQEVGSDYGYTF. Here the CDR3 DNA reads TGCGCCAGCAGCCAAGAGGTAGGGAGTGACTATGGCTACACCTTC.

This clone showed up just a few times. The rearrangement uses TRBV7-2 and TRBJ2-3, with TRBD1 matching 9 bases. Trimming took 3 bases from V and 7 from J; bases not matched to a gene: 5. CDR1 is SGHTA, CDR2 FQGNSA, per germline. The CDR3 covers 14 residues. In DNA, the CDR3 is TGTGCCAGCAGCTTGGACAGGGGACAGTATACGCAGTATTTT. Amino acids: CASSLDRGQYTQYF. Full variable domain (missing parts from reference TRBV7-2 and TRBJ2-3): GAGVSQSPSNKVTEKGKDVELRCDPISGHTALYWYRQSLGQGLEFLIYFQGNSAPDKSGLPSDRFSAERTGGSVSTLTIQRTQQEDSAVYLCASSLDRGQYTQYFGPGTRLTVL.

This clone was seen more than once but under ten times. This chain links TRBV5-1 with TRBJ1-3; D is ambiguous. CDR1 and CDR2 from the germline V gene are SGHRS and YFSETQ. Trimming removed 3 bases from V and 4 bases from J, with 17 bases in between. This CDR3 spans 16 amino acids. The CDR3 region has the DNA TGCGCCAGCAGCTCTAGCTCGACAAGGCGAGGAAACACCATATATTTT. Protein product: CASSSSSTRRGNTIYF.